Each of the 16 T cell receptor beta chains below was sequenced from the same sample in a study of T cells of healthy individuals. TCRdb re-called the 5' RACE reads through MiXCR, storing one row per CDR3 protein. The data show around 63,000 distinct CDR3 sequences, 16% seen once. These receptors were taken from a human donor in good health.

This clonotype was counted at least ten times. The genes are TRBV4-2 and TRBJ2-7; TRBD2 agrees at 9 bases. V was clipped by 0 bases and J by 0 bases; unmatched bases: 0. CDR3 length: 15 amino acids. Germline V CDR1 and CDR2: LGHNA, YNFKEQ. CDR3 amino acids: CASSQETSGSYEQYF. The CDR3 DNA reads as TGTGCCAGCAGCCAAGAGACTAGCGGCTCCTACGAGCAGTACTTC.

J is TRBJ2-7 and V is TRBV7-8, with D tentatively TRBD1 or TRBD2 (7 bases each). The germline V gene encodes CDR1 SGHVS and CDR2 FQNEAQ. The V end was cut by 2 bases, the J end by 3 bases, with 17 bases between. The CDR3 spans 16 residues. The CDR3 region is CASSLMPGGGLYEQYF. The CDR3 DNA is TGTGCCAGCAGCTTAATGCCAGGGGGGGGGCTCTACGAGCAGTACTTC.

This clonotype was seen many times. In DNA, the CDR3 is TGTGCCAGCAGCCAACCGTACCAAGGGATATCACCCCTCCACTTT. Protein sequence: CASSQPYQGISPLHF. The rearrangement uses TRBV4-2 and TRBJ1-6, with D unresolved. The CDR3 loop spans 15 amino acids. Per the germline V gene, CDR1 is LGHNA and CDR2 is YNFKEQ. Deletions cut 2 bases from V and 10 bases from J, with 15 bases between.

J is TRBJ2-7 and V is TRBV20-1; D is undetermined. This CDR3 region has 12 residues. Trimming removed 3 bases from V and 0 bases from J, with 6 bases in between. The germline V gene has CDR1 DFQATT and CDR2 SNEGSKA (reference sequence). The CDR3 region is CSARVVSYEQYF. For the CDR3, the DNA is TGCAGTGCTAGGGTAGTCTCCTACGAGCAGTACTTC.

This clonotype is deemed large. The V and J genes are TRBV29-1 and TRBJ2-5; 9 bases align to TRBD1. The CDR3 sequence is 15 residues long. Germline V gene lookup returns CDR1 SQVTM and CDR2 ANQGSEA. J gave up 4 bases and V 1 base, and 7 bases lay outside the gene matches. CDR3 sequence (DNA): TGCAGCGTTGAAGCTCGGGTACAGGGGGCAGAGACCCAGTACTTC. Translation gives CSVEARVQGAETQYF.

Ten or more counts support this clonotype. The chain uses TRBV28 and TRBJ1-2; 9 bases match TRBD1. V was pared by 6 bases and J by 6 bases, with 8 bases of the junction left unmatched. CDR3 length: 14 amino acids. Germline V gives CDR1 MDHEN, CDR2 SYDVKM. The CDR3 DNA reads as TGTGCCAGCAGCCGCCCGGGACAGGGAGATGGCTACACCTTC. Protein sequence: CASSRPGQGDGYTF.

This clonotype turned up a few times. J is TRBJ1-5 and V is TRBV4-1; no clear D. Germline V gives CDR1 MGHRA, CDR2 YSYEKL. This CDR3 is 13 amino acids long. Deletions cut 4 bases from V and 3 bases from J, with 7 bases between. The CDR3 here is CASSPGYNQPQHF. The CDR3 DNA is TGCGCCAGCAGCCCAGGCTACAATCAGCCCCAGCATTTT.

The chain combines TRBV12-3 or TRBV12-4 with TRBJ2-7; 13 nucleotides match TRBD2. Germline trimming cut 5 bases from V and 2 bases from J; bases unmatched to any gene: 0. This CDR3 is built from 14 residues. CDR3 residues: CASSGTSGTYEQYF. The CDR3 DNA sequence: TGTGCCAGCAGTGGGACTAGCGGGACCTACGAGCAGTACTTC.

This clonotype was counted between two and nine times. The J gene is TRBJ2-2, the V gene TRBV12-3 or TRBV12-4, with D perhaps TRBD2 (7 bases). Trimming removed 6 bases at V and 6 bases at J, with 29 bases between. The CDR3 totals 19 residues. CDR3 coding DNA: TGTGCCAGCAGCTCCTTGGAGTGGGGCCGGGGGGCCCGTTCCGGGGAGCTGTTTTTT. Residues: CASSSLEWGRGARSGELFF.

The chain has TRBV12-3 or TRBV12-4 and TRBJ2-3, with D perhaps given as TRBD1 or TRBD2 (5 bases each). V was clipped by 1 base and J by 2 bases, with 16 bases between them. The CDR3 extends over 17 amino acids. The CDR3 nucleotides are TGTGCCAGCAGTTTAGGTGGGGCGGGCTGGACCACAGATACGCAGTATTTT. This encodes CASSLGGAGWTTDTQYF.

The gene calls are TRBV2 and TRBJ2-3, with a possible D match to TRBD2 (5 bases). This CDR3 spans 14 amino acids. CDR1 and CDR2 (germline): SNHLY, FYNNEI. V lost 6 bases, J lost 2 bases, and 12 bases lay in between. CDR3 in DNA: TGTGCCAGCAGCAACGATCTAGCCACAGATACGCAGTATTTT. Protein sequence: CASSNDLATDTQYF.

This sequence joins TRBV6-2 or TRBV6-3 and TRBJ2-7, with D unclear. The CDR3 is made up of 12 amino acids. The V end was cut by 8 bases, the J end by 1 base, with 9 bases between. Germline V gives CDR1 MNHEY, CDR2 SVGEGT. For the CDR3, the DNA is TGTGCCAGCGGGGATCCTTCCTACGAGCAGTACTTC. It codes for CASGDPSYEQYF.

The rearrangement joins TRBV29-1 to TRBJ2-5; D gene uncertain. Trimming shortened V by 6 bases and J by 1 base, and 12 bases separated the two germline ends. This CDR3 is built from 13 residues. In germline, CDR1 is SQVTM, CDR2 ANQGSEA. The CDR3 nucleotides are TGCAGCGTCGCTTGGGGAACCCAAGAGACCCAGTACTTC. It encodes CSVAWGTQETQYF.

This clonotype was recorded a few times. The chain uses TRBV5-6 and TRBJ2-1, with 9 bases identical to TRBD1. Trimming took 3 bases from V and 4 from J; bases not matched to a gene: 5. Germline V gene lookup returns CDR1 SGHDT and CDR2 YYEEEE. This CDR3 region has 15 residues. CDR3 amino acids: CASSWGQGPYNEQFF. CDR3 nucleotides: TGTGCCAGCAGCTGGGGACAGGGTCCTTACAATGAGCAGTTCTTC.

There are many counts of this clonotype. This chain links TRBV4-1 with TRBJ1-5; D is unresolved. V was clipped by 1 base and J by 5 bases, with 6 bases between them. Looked up from germline, CDR1 is MGHRA and CDR2 is YSYEKL. CDR3 length: 13 amino acids. CDR3 sequence reads: CASSQVSDQPQHF. The DNA of the CDR3 is TGCGCCAGCAGCCAAGTTTCCGATCAGCCCCAGCATTTT.

This clonotype was counted many times. This chain joins TRBV7-3 and TRBJ2-7, with D perhaps matching TRBD1 (6 bases). Looked up from germline, CDR1 is SGHTA and CDR2 is FQGTGA. There are 13 residues in the CDR3. V was clipped by 5 bases and J by 2 bases, with 10 bases between them. CDR3 DNA sequence: TGTGCCAGCAGCAAGGGGGACACCTACGAGCAGTACTTC. It yields the protein CASSKGDTYEQYF.